This T cell receptor beta chain derives from a study of vaccination and CD4 T cells after COVID-19. Study overall: Each post-COVID sample was drawn after diagnosis, and the median interval was around 100 days (range 35 to 161).

By its share, this clonotype is large. Its antigen is undetermined. Cultured CD4+ T cells had their DNA profiled by the Oncomine TCR Beta short-read assay. TCRdb called the PCR reads again in MiXCR, with one record for every CDR3 protein. Of 770 or so distinct CDR3 sequences listed, more than 10% were seen once; the top ten hold about 20%. The treatment is: roughly 11-day PBMC culture with coronavirus spike peptide pools or control peptides (ViraFEST assay). CD4+ T lymphocytes from the unexposed donor were collected before the COVID-19 pandemic (2011-2018). ViraFEST expanded antigen-specific T cells with peptide pools, then sequenced TCRs. When enough cells were available, unexposed-donor CD4+ T cells were probed with SARS-CoV-2 S/N and four cold-coronavirus spikes. General study points: Spike mono-reactivity was found in 304 of 307 vaccine-specific clones from convalescent patients.

This clonotype was obtained from a human donor in good health. Source material: CD4+ T cells from blood, cultured in vitro.

The CDR3 DNA follows: TGCAGTGCCCCCGGACTAGCGGGGAAAGAGACCCAGTACTTC. This gives the protein CSAPGLAGKETQYF. The chain combines TRBV20-1 with TRBJ2-5, with 12 bases aligning to TRBD2. V was clipped by 6 bases and J by 3 bases; unmatched bases: 5. Germline CDR1 DFQATT, CDR2 SNEGSKA (reference sequence). This CDR3 comprises 14 residues.